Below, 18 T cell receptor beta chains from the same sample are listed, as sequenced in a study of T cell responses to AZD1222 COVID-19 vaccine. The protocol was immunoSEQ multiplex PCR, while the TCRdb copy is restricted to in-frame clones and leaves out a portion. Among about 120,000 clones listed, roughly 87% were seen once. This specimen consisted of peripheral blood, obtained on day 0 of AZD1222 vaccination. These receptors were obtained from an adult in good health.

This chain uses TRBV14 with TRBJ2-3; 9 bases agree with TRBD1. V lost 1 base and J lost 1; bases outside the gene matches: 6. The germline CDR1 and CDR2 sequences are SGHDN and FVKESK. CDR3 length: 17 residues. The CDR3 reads CASSQGNRGLGTDTQYF. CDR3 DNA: TGTGCCAGCAGCCAAGGGAACAGGGGGCTGGGCACAGATACGCAGTATTTT.

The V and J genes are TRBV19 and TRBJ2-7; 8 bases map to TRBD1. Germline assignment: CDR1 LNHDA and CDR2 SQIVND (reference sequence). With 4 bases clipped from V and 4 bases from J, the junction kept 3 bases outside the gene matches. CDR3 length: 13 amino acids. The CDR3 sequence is CASSRGTGYEQYF. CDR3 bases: TGTGCCAGTAGTAGGGGGACAGGATACGAGCAGTACTTC.

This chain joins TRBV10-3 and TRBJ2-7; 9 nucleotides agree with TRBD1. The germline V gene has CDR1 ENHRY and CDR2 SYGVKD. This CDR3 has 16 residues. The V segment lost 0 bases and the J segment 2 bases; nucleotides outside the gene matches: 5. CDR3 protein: CAISESTGTGTYEQYF. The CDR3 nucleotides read TGTGCCATCAGTGAGTCGACGGGGACAGGGACCTACGAGCAGTACTTC.

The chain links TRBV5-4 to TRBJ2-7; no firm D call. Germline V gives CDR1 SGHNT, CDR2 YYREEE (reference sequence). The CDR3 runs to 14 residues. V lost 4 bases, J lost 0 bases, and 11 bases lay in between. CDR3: CASSPTRDSYEQYF. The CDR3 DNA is TGTGCCAGCAGCCCTACCCGAGACTCCTACGAGCAGTACTTC.

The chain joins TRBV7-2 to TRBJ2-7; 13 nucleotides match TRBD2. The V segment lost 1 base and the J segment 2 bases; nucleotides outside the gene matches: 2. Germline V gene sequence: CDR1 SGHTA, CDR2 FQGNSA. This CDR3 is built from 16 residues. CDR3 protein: CASSLGGTSGAYEQYF. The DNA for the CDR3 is TGTGCCAGCAGCTTAGGCGGGACTAGCGGGGCCTACGAGCAGTACTTC.

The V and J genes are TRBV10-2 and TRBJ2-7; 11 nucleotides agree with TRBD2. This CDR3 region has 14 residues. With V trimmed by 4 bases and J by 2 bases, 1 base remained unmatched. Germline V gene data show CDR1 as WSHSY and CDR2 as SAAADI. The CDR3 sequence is CASSASGGTYEQYF. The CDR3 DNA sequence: TGCGCCAGCAGTGCTAGCGGGGGGACCTACGAGCAGTACTTC.

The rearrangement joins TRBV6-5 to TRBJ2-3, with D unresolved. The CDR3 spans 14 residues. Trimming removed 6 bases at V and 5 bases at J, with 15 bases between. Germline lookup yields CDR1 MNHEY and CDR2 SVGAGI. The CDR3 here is CASRITSRQDTQYF. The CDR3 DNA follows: TGTGCCAGCAGAATCACGTCCAGGCAAGATACGCAGTATTTT.

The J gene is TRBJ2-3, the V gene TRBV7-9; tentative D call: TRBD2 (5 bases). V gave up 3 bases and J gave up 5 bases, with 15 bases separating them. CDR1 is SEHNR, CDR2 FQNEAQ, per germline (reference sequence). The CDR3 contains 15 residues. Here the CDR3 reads CASSLSGSEGDTQYF. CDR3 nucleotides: TGTGCCAGCAGCTTGTCGGGGAGCGAGGGAGATACGCAGTATTTT. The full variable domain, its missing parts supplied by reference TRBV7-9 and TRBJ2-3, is DTGVSQNPRHKITKRGQNVTFRCDPISEHNRLYWYRQTLGQGPEFLTYFQNEAQLEKSRLLSDRFSAERPKGSFSTLEIQRTEQGDSAMYLCASSLSGSEGDTQYFGPGTRLTVL.

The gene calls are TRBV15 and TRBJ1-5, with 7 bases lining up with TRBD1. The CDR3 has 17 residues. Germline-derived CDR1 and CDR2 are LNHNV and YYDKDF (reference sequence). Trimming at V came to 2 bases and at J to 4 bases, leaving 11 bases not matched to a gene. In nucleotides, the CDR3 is TGTGCCACCAGCAGACAGAACTTTGACAGGGAGAATCAGCCCCAGCATTTT. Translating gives CATSRQNFDRENQPQHF.

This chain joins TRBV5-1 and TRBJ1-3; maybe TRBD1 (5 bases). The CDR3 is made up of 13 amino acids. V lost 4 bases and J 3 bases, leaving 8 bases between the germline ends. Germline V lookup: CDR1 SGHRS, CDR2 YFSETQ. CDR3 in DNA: TGCGCCAGCAGCCAAGACAGTGGAAACACCATATATTTT. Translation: CASSQDSGNTIYF. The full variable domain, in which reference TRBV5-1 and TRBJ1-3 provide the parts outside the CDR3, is KAGVTQTPRYLIKTRGQQVTLSCSPISGHRSVSWYQQTPGQGLQFLFEYFSETQRNKGNFPGRFSGRQFSNSRSEMNVSTLELGDSALYLCASSQDSGNTIYFGEGSWLTVV.

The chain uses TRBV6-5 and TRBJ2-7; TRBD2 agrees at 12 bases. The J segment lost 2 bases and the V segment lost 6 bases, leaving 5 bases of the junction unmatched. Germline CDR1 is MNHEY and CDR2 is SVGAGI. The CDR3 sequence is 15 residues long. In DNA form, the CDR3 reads TGTGCCAGCAGAGATTGGACTAGCGGGGCCTACGAGCAGTACTTC. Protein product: CASRDWTSGAYEQYF.

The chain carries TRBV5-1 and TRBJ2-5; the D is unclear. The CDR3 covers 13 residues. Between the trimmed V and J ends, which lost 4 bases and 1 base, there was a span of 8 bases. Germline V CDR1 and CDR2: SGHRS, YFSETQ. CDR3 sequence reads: CASSPHLQETQYF. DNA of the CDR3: TGCGCCAGCAGCCCCCACCTCCAAGAGACCCAGTACTTC.

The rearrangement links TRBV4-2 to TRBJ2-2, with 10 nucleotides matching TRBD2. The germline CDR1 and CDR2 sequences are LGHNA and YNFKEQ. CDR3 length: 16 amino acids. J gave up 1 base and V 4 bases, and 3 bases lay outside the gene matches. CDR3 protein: CASSPVAGGNTGELFF. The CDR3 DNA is TGTGCCAGCAGCCCCGTAGCGGGAGGGAACACCGGGGAGCTGTTTTTT.

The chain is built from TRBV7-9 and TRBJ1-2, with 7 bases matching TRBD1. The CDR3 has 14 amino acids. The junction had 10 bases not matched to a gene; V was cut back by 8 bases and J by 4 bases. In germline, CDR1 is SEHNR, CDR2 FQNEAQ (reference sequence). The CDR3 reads CASATTGTGYGYTF. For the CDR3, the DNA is TGTGCCAGCGCTACGACAGGGACCGGCTATGGCTACACCTTC.

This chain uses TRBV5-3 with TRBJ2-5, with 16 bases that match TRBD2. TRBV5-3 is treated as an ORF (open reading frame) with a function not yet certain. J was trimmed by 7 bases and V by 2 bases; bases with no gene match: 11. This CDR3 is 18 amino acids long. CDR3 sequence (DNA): TGTGCCAGAAGCTTTTATGGGACTAGCGGGGGGGAACTGGTGACCCAGTACTTC. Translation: CARSFYGTSGGELVTQYF.

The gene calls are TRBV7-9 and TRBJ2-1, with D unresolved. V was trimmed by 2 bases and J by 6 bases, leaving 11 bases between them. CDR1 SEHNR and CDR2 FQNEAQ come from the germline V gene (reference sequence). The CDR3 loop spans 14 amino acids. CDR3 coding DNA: TGTGCCAGCAGCTTATTAGGCAGAATCAATGAGCAGTTCTTC. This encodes CASSLLGRINEQFF.

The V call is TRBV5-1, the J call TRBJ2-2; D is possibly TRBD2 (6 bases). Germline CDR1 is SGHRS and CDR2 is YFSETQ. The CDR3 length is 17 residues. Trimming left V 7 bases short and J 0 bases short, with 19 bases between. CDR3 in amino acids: CASGPRLPGANTGELFF. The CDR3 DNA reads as TGCGCCAGCGGCCCAAGACTGCCGGGGGCGAACACCGGGGAGCTGTTTTTT.

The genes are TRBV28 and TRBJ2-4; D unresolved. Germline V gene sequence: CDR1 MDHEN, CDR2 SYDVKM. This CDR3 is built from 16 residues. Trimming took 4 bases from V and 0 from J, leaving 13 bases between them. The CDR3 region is CASSSPDIPAKNIQYF. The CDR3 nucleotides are TGTGCCAGCAGTTCACCAGACATCCCAGCCAAAAACATTCAGTACTTC.